These T cell receptor beta chains were read from a single sample in a study of T cell responses to AZD1222 COVID-19 vaccine. Profiled with immunoSEQ multiplex PCR; TCRdb holds only in-frame clones, not every one. The table lists about 170,000 clones, roughly 89% of them singletons. Sequenced here: peripheral blood, sampled 28 days after the second AZD1222 dose. These receptors originate from an adult who received the AZD1222 COVID-19 vaccine. CDR3s include the opening cysteine and the closing phenylalanine or tryptophan. D genes are given only for firm matches. Clone size is not always given. Where it is, it says once, few, many or a class for expanded clones.

J	size	D	V	DNA	CDR3
TRBJ1-1	.	TRBD1	TRBV9	TGTGCCAGCAGCGGGACAGGATCGAACACTGAAGCTTTCTTT	CASSGTGSNTEAFF
TRBJ1-2	once	.	TRBV5-6	TGTGCCAGCAGCTCCGACACCGGGACATTATATGGCTACACCTTC	CASSSDTGTLYGYTF
TRBJ1-2	.	.	TRBV2	TGTGCCAGCAGTGAGTCCGGGTCGACTGGCTACACCTTC	CASSESGSTGYTF
TRBJ1-4	.	.	TRBV30	TGTGCCTGGAGTGTCTCGGGGTTGGGGGAAAAACTGTTTTTT	CAWSVSGLGEKLFF
TRBJ2-1	.	.	TRBV12-3/TRBV12-4	TGTGCCAGCAGCCTCAAGCGGGTCGAGCAGTTCTTC	CASSLKRVEQFF
TRBJ1-2	.	TRBD1	TRBV7-9	TGTGCCAGCCATTCAATACAGGGGGCTAACTATGGCTACACCTTC	CASHSIQGANYGYTF
TRBJ2-3	.	TRBD2	TRBV7-9	TGTGCCGCGGGTGCAGCGGGGGGATCAGATACGCAGTATTTT	CAAGAAGGSDTQYF
TRBJ2-7	.	TRBD1	TRBV23-1	TGCGCCAGCAGTCAATCCACGCAGGGGGCGCATGAGCAGTACTTC	CASSQSTQGAHEQYF
TRBJ2-7	.	.	TRBV5-1	TGCGCCAGCAGCTCGAGTGGGCAGGCGAGCTACGAGCAGTACTTC	CASSSSGQASYEQYF
TRBJ2-7	.	.	TRBV19	TGTGCCAGCTCCCCTCCGGGACACCCAACCTACGAGCAGTACTTC	CASSPPGHPTYEQYF
TRBJ2-7	.	TRBD2	TRBV18	TGTGCCAGCTCACCCATTAGCGGGGTTGATCAGCAGTACTTC	CASSPISGVDQQYF
TRBJ1-2	.	.	TRBV19	TGTGCCAGTACCCCTGGAGGTGTGGGCGGCTACACCTTC	CASTPGGVGGYTF
TRBJ2-1	.	.	TRBV28	TGTGCCTCCCTACCGGGTTTTGGGACCTCAAACGGTTATGAGCAGTTCTTC	CASLPGFGTSNGYEQFF
TRBJ1-1	.	.	TRBV28	TGTGCCAGCAGCCCCAGGGTCCGGGGAGCGAGCACTGAAGCTTTCTTT	CASSPRVRGASTEAFF
TRBJ1-4	.	TRBD1	TRBV4-1	TGCGCCAGCAGCCAAGATAGGACAGGGGTAAATGAAAAACTGTTTTTT	CASSQDRTGVNEKLFF
TRBJ1-2	.	.	TRBV7-9	TGTGCCAGCAGCCCTAGTGGGGGGCTAGGCTACACCTTC	CASSPSGGLGYTF
TRBJ2-7	.	TRBD2	TRBV11-2	TGTGCCAGCAGCTTAGCCGCTAGCGGTACTAGCTACGAGCAGTACTTC	CASSLAASGTSYEQYF
TRBJ2-2	.	.	TRBV18	TGTGCCAGCTCACCACAGACTCCATCGAACACCGGGGAGCTGTTTTTT	CASSPQTPSNTGELFF
TRBJ2-6	.	.	TRBV5-1	TGCGCCAGCAGACCCCAGGGCTCTGGGGCCAACGTCCTGACTTTC	CASRPQGSGANVLTF
TRBJ2-7	once	.	TRBV3-1/TRBV3-2	TGTGCCAGCAGCCAAGATGCACTCAACTACGAGCAGTACTTC	CASSQDALNYEQYF
TRBJ2-2	.	.	TRBV12-5	TGTGCTAGTGGTTCACAGGGAGTCGGGGAGCTGTTTTTT	CASGSQGVGELFF
TRBJ2-2	.	.	TRBV10-1	TGCGCCAGCAGTGTAAGGGGGGCCGGGGAGCTGTTTTTT	CASSVRGAGELFF
TRBJ1-2	.	TRBD1	TRBV19	TGTGCCAGTAGTACGCCGGGACAGGGGAGTCCCACCTTC	CASSTPGQGSPTF
TRBJ2-7	.	TRBD1	TRBV5-1	TGCGCCAGCAGCTTACAGGGGGATGGTCTGGCCAACGAGCAGTACTTC	CASSLQGDGLANEQYF
TRBJ1-1	.	TRBD1	TRBV19	TGTGCCAGTACCCTCTCCAGGGGGCAAGGTGAAGCTTTCTTT	CASTLSRGQGEAFF
TRBJ1-2	few	TRBD1	TRBV19	TGTGCCAGTAGTATCGGAAACAGGGGTCCCGGCTACACCTTC	CASSIGNRGPGYTF
TRBJ2-7	.	.	TRBV9	TGTGCCAGCAGCGTAACGACCAGCGTTGCCAGCGAGCAGTACTTC	CASSVTTSVASEQYF
TRBJ1-5	.	.	TRBV12-5	TGTGCTAGTGGTTCCCGCGGATCTGGGCCCCAGCATTTT	CASGSRGSGPQHF
TRBJ2-5	.	TRBD2	TRBV7-2	TGTGCCAGCAGCATGAGCGGGGGGGCAGCAGAGACCCAGTACTTC	CASSMSGGAAETQYF
TRBJ1-2	.	.	TRBV6-2/TRBV6-3	TGTGCCAGCAGTACCTTCAGCAGTTCTAACTATGGCTACACCTTC	CASSTFSSSNYGYTF
TRBJ1-4	.	TRBD1	TRBV7-9	TGTGCCAGCAGCCGGGACAGGTTTACTAATGAAAAACTGTTTTTT	CASSRDRFTNEKLFF
TRBJ2-5	.	.	TRBV10-2	TGCGCCAGCAGTGTTATAAGGGACGGAGGGGCCCAGTACTTC	CASSVIRDGGAQYF
TRBJ2-1	.	.	TRBV12-5	TGTGCTAGTGGACCCAGCGACTTACGGAATGAGCAGTTCTTC	CASGPSDLRNEQFF